Listed below are T cell receptor beta chains from one sample, sequenced in a study of long-term antiretroviral therapy in people with HIV. Profiled with immunoSEQ multiplex PCR; TCRdb holds only in-frame clones, not every one. Of 25,000 to 35,000 clones listed, 90% to 97% are singletons. The sequencing here drew on unsorted PBMCs, taken around 6.6 years after starting antiretroviral therapy. The source of these receptors is a man younger than 40 with HIV. Each CDR3 is given with its conserved first and last residue. A D gene is named only where the DNA matches it firmly. Clone size is not always given. Where it is, it says once, few, many or a class for expanded clones.

v_call,clone_size,j_call,d_call,cdr3_aa,cdr3_nt
TRBV4-1,-,TRBJ2-2,-,CASSQYPGNRGTGELFF,TGCGCCAGCAGCCAGTACCCAGGGAATAGGGGGACCGGGGAGCTGTTTTTT
TRBV5-1,few,TRBJ1-1,-,CASSFEGDTEAFF,TGCGCCAGCAGCTTTGAGGGCGACACTGAAGCTTTCTTT
TRBV7-9,-,TRBJ1-6,-,CASSLLPSSYNSPLHF,TGTGCCAGCAGCTTACTACCTAGCTCCTATAATTCACCCCTCCACTTT
TRBV9,-,TRBJ2-3,TRBD2,CASSDGGGFFTDTQYF,TGTGCCAGCAGCGATGGGGGGGGGTTCTTCACAGATACGCAGTATTTT
TRBV5-1,-,TRBJ2-7,-,CASSPQQGSYYEQYF,TGCGCCAGCAGCCCACAGCAGGGGTCCTACTACGAGCAGTACTTC
TRBV5-1,once,TRBJ2-3,-,CASSLVGGTSTDTQYF,TGCGCCAGCAGCTTGGTCGGGGGAACTAGCACAGATACGCAGTATTTT
TRBV7-9,-,TRBJ1-1,-,CASSLAGMERAFF,TGTGCCAGCAGCTTAGCGGGGATGGAGAGGGCTTTCTTT
TRBV14,-,TRBJ2-4,-,CASSQGSRGAQNIQYF,TGTGCCAGCAGCCAAGGATCCCGGGGGGCACAAAACATTCAGTACTTC
TRBV4-1,-,TRBJ1-6,-,CASSQVGDGYSPLHF,TGCGCCAGCAGCCAAGTGGGGGACGGATATTCACCCCTCCACTTT
TRBV7-9,-,TRBJ2-3,TRBD1,CASSSRTGDADTQYF,TGTGCCAGCAGCTCCAGGACAGGAGACGCAGATACGCAGTATTTT
TRBV7-6,-,TRBJ2-7,-,CASSSKGGRGEQYF,TGTGCCAGCAGCTCCAAGGGGGGCAGAGGGGAGCAGTACTTC
TRBV4-3,-,TRBJ2-7,-,CASSQDRGLGPYEQYF,TGCGCCAGCAGCCAAGATCGGGGGTTGGGGCCCTACGAGCAGTACTTC